The 5 T cell receptor beta chains presented below share a single source sample, sequenced in a study of shared clonotypes between healthy human individuals. Assay used: immunoSEQ multiplex PCR; TCRdb lists only in-frame clones, some missing. This table holds about 600,000 clones, 95% to 98% found once. Terminally differentiated effector memory CD45RA+ cells were excluded from the naive CD8 cells, which were CD45RO-negative and positively selected for CCR7. Sequencing was carried out using naive CD8+ T cells sorted from blood. These receptors all come from a young man in good health.

V and J are TRBV19 and TRBJ2-5; 12 bases are a match to TRBD2. CDR1 LNHDA and CDR2 SQIVND come from the germline V gene (reference sequence). The CDR3 sequence is 18 residues long. With V trimmed by 4 bases and J by 1 base, 10 bases remained unmatched. CDR3 nucleotides: TGTGCCAGTAGTACGCGCGGGACTAGCGGGCCAATCCAAGAGACCCAGTACTTC. This codes for CASSTRGTSGPIQETQYF.

The chain carries TRBV7-9 and TRBJ2-1; weak D call: TRBD1 (6 bases). V lost 0 bases and J lost 6, with 9 bases in between. Germline V gene lookup returns CDR1 SEHNR and CDR2 FQNEAQ (reference sequence). The CDR3 spans 14 residues. CDR3 bases: TGTGCCAGCAGCTTAGCTGCACAGGGCAATGAGCAGTTCTTC. This gives the protein CASSLAAQGNEQFF.

The rearrangement uses TRBV7-8 and TRBJ1-2, with 7 bases aligning to TRBD1. Germline V gene data show CDR1 as SGHVS and CDR2 as FQNEAQ. The CDR3 loop spans 12 amino acids. After removal of 5 bases from V and 8 bases from J, the junction contained 5 bases not matched to a gene. The CDR3 bases are TGTGCCAGCAGCCCAGGGGGGTTAGGCTACACCTTC. Its protein is CASSPGGLGYTF.

The gene calls are TRBV30 and TRBJ2-7, with D maybe TRBD1 (5 bases). From germline, CDR1 is GTSNPN and CDR2 SVGIG (reference sequence). The CDR3 is 12 amino acids. Trimming left V 6 bases short and J 0 bases short, with 9 bases between. CDR3 coding DNA: TGTGCCTGCGCGGACATCTCCTACGAGCAGTACTTC. Its protein product is CACADISYEQYF.

The genes are TRBV27 and TRBJ2-1; unclear D gene. This CDR3 has 13 residues. Germline V gene data show CDR1 as MNHEY and CDR2 as SMNVEV (reference sequence). V lost 4 bases to trimming and J lost 3 bases, with 7 bases between them. The DNA of the CDR3 is TGTGCCAGCAGTTCCCACTTCTACAATGAGCAGTTCTTC. This translates into CASSSHFYNEQFF.